The 17 T cell receptor beta chains below all came from one sample that was sequenced in a study of Ad26.COV2.S vaccination and SARS-CoV-2 variants. Sequencing was performed with immunoSEQ multiplex PCR; in TCRdb, only in-frame clones are kept and a portion is missing. The data show about 380,000 clones, 83% seen once. As for treatment: 19 received Ad26.COV2.S at low or high dose, single or two shots; 5 received placebo; per-sample allocation not given. Sampling was performed 63 days after the first vaccine or placebo injection. Source: peripheral blood, taken in a trial of Ad26.COV2.S vaccine versus placebo. Receptor source: a person aged 18 to 65 who received the Ad26.COV2.S COVID-19 vaccine or a placebo.

The J gene is TRBJ1-3, the V gene TRBV5-1; a possible D gene is TRBD1 (5 bases). From germline, CDR1 is SGHRS and CDR2 YFSETQ. This CDR3 is built from 16 residues. The V end lost 0 bases, the J end lost 0 bases, and 10 bases lay between the germline ends. CDR3 protein: CASSLGGDLSGNTIYF. The CDR3 bases are TGCGCCAGCAGCTTGGGGGGCGACCTCTCTGGAAACACCATATATTTT.

This clone came up once. The genes are TRBV30 and TRBJ1-5; TRBD1 matches at 7 bases. Germline V gene sequence: CDR1 GTSNPN, CDR2 SVGIG (reference sequence). CDR3 size: 16 residues. V lost 4 bases and J lost 0; bases outside the gene matches: 9. The CDR3 nucleotides read TGTGCCTGGACATCTCACAGGGGTGATAGCAATCAGCCCCAGCATTTT. It yields the protein CAWTSHRGDSNQPQHF.

The chain employs TRBV4-1 and TRBJ1-5; D is possibly TRBD1 (5 bases). The CDR3 consists of 14 residues. Germline CDR1 reads MGHRA; CDR2 reads YSYEKL. V dropped 4 bases and J dropped 5 bases, with 12 bases sitting between them. CDR3 loop: CASSPGRGHQPQHF. The CDR3 region has the DNA TGCGCCAGCAGCCCCGGTCGGGGCCATCAGCCCCAGCATTTT.

The rearrangement uses TRBV6-2 or TRBV6-3 and TRBJ2-5, with TRBD2 identical over 11 bases. CDR1 is MNHEY and CDR2 is SVGEGT in the germline V gene. The CDR3 spans 18 residues. Losses at the gene ends were 5 bases for V and 0 bases for J; bases not matched to a gene: 11. The CDR3 DNA reads as TGTGCCAGCAGTCTATCACTAGCGGGGGCCCCGTACCAAGAGACCCAGTACTTC. Protein: CASSLSLAGAPYQETQYF.

This sequence joins TRBV4-2 and TRBJ2-7; the match to TRBD1 covers 7 bases. Germline assignment: CDR1 LGHNA and CDR2 YNFKEQ. V shed 0 bases, J shed 3 bases, and the junction held 2 bases outside the gene matches. The CDR3 consists of 14 residues. Here the CDR3 DNA reads TGTGCCAGCAGCCAAGATGCAGGGGGCTACGAGCAGTACTTC. Residues: CASSQDAGGYEQYF.

The chain has TRBV3-1 (or the pseudogene TRBV3-2) and TRBJ1-1; no firm D call. Germline-derived CDR1 and CDR2 are LGHDT and YNNKEL (reference sequence). V lost 6 bases to trimming and J lost 0 bases, with 14 bases between them. This CDR3 contains 15 residues. The CDR3 here is CASRRAGSLNTEAFF. The CDR3 DNA reads TGTGCCAGCAGGCGCGCCGGGAGCTTGAACACTGAAGCTTTCTTT.

This clone was detected once. J is TRBJ2-7 and V is TRBV4-1; 9 bases are shared with TRBD2. Losses at the gene ends were 3 bases for V and 1 base for J; bases not matched to a gene: 25. Germline V gene data show CDR1 as MGHRA and CDR2 as YSYEKL. The CDR3 covers 22 residues. Here the CDR3 DNA reads TGCGCCAGCAGCCAGCACCTTTTACGGAAGCACGCGCTAGCGGGACCTTCCTACGAGCAGTACTTC. Its protein is CASSQHLLRKHALAGPSYEQYF.

The chain is built from TRBV10-1 and TRBJ1-5, with D possibly matching TRBD1 (5 bases). From germline, CDR1 is WNHNN and CDR2 SYGVQD (reference sequence). This CDR3 region has 10 residues. V lost 8 bases and J 7 bases, leaving 6 bases between the germline ends. CDR3 DNA sequence: TGCGCCAGCGGGGGACAGCCCCAGCATTTT. Its translation: CASGGQPQHF.

The V gene is TRBV6-5, the J gene TRBJ1-2; possible D gene TRBD1, 6 bases. Germline lookup yields CDR1 MNHEY and CDR2 SVGAGI. The ends were cut back, 8 bases at V and 0 bases at J, with 13 bases in the middle. The CDR3 totals 14 residues. CDR3 in DNA: TGTGCCAGCGGCCGTGGGGGCCCTAACTATGGCTACACCTTC. This gives the protein CASGRGGPNYGYTF.

This sequence joins TRBV5-1 and TRBJ2-7; D call uncertain. The V end lost 3 bases, the J end lost 6 bases, and 16 bases lay between the germline ends. Looked up from germline, CDR1 is SGHRS and CDR2 is YFSETQ. This CDR3 spans 14 amino acids. The CDR3 DNA reads TGCGCCAGCAGCTCTTTTCAACCGGACGGCGAGCAGTACTTC. It yields the protein CASSSFQPDGEQYF.

In DNA, the CDR3 is TGTGCCAGCAGCTCCGGGACAGGGGTTGAAAAACTGTTTTTT. This sequence encodes CASSSGTGVEKLFF. The rearrangement links TRBV11-3 to TRBJ1-4; 10 nucleotides match TRBD1. V lost 4 bases and J lost 7; bases outside the gene matches: 3. The CDR3 length is 14 residues. CDR1 is SGHNT and CDR2 is YENEEA in the germline V gene.

V is TRBV9 and J is TRBJ2-6, with 13 bases aligning to TRBD2. The V gene end was trimmed by 7 bases and the J gene end by 2 bases; junction bases not matched to a gene: 6. The CDR3 is 17 amino acids. CDR1 SGDLS and CDR2 YYNGEE come from the germline V gene. The CDR3 DNA sequence: TGTGCCAGCGCCCTACTAGCGGGAGGGCCTGGGGCCAACGTCCTGACTTTC. As protein: CASALLAGGPGANVLTF.

The count of this clone is one. The gene calls are TRBV6-5 and TRBJ1-3; D is possibly TRBD1 (6 bases). The CDR3 has 15 amino acids. Trimming cost V 2 bases and J 3 bases, with 11 bases left between them. Germline assignment: CDR1 MNHEY and CDR2 SVGAGI. The CDR3 loop reads CASSYAWGLGNTIYF. CDR3 DNA sequence: TGTGCCAGCAGTTACGCGTGGGGGCTTGGAAACACCATATATTTT.

The chain combines TRBV4-2 with TRBJ1-1, with D possibly TRBD1 on 6 matching bases. The germline CDR1 and CDR2 sequences are LGHNA and YNFKEQ. Trimming left V 4 bases short and J 1 base short, with 19 bases between. The CDR3 loop spans 17 amino acids. The CDR3 bases are TGTGCCAGCAGCCGAGACAGGACCTCACTACCGAACACTGAAGCTTTCTTT. Its protein is CASSRDRTSLPNTEAFF.

J is TRBJ2-5 and V is TRBV7-2; 8 bases fit TRBD2. From germline, CDR1 is SGHTA and CDR2 FQGNSA. This CDR3 contains 15 residues. J was trimmed by 4 bases and V by 1 base; bases with no gene match: 5. The CDR3 here is CASSLVGGAAETQYF. The CDR3 DNA reads as TGTGCCAGCAGCTTAGTCGGGGGGGCGGCAGAGACCCAGTACTTC. Based on the CDR3 plus reference TRBV7-2 and TRBJ2-5, the full variable domain is GAGVSQSPSNKVTEKGKDVELRCDPISGHTALYWYRQSLGQGLEFLIYFQGNSAPDKSGLPSDRFSAERTGGSVSTLTIQRTQQEDSAVYLCASSLVGGAAETQYFGPGTRLLVL.

This clone was observed a few times. The genes are TRBV7-6 and TRBJ2-7; a weak D match, TRBD1 (6 bases). Looked up from germline, CDR1 is SGHVS and CDR2 is FNYEAQ. The CDR3 is 16 residues long. V dropped 1 base and J dropped 1 base, with 14 bases sitting between them. Here the CDR3 reads CASSLEAGQLSYEQYF. The CDR3 nucleotides read TGTGCCAGCAGCTTAGAGGCCGGACAGTTATCCTACGAGCAGTACTTC.

This clone was seen only a few times. The CDR3 sequence: CASSRRQAEYNEQFF. The CDR3 DNA reads TGTGCCAGCAGCCGTCGACAGGCAGAATACAATGAGCAGTTCTTC. The chain uses TRBV7-3 and TRBJ2-1; possibly TRBD1 for D (6 bases). Per germline, CDR1 SGHTA and CDR2 FQGTGA. Trimming took off 5 bases at V and 4 bases at J, with 15 bases between the two ends. The CDR3 has 15 residues.